The 18 T cell receptor beta chains given below trace back to one sample, sequenced in a study of regulatory T cells in long-lasting Graves disease. To make TCR beta libraries, researchers used iRepertoire HTBI primers and Arm-PCR of CDR3 regions. Each CDR3 protein is one row after TCRdb ran MiXCR on the multiplex PCR reads. Here the sample spans a few hundred thousand distinct CDR3 sequences, about 20% being singletons. As for time point: persistent/refractory GD, antithyroid drugs over 5 years with positive TRAb. The TCR library was prepared using RNA isolated from PBMCs. Sequences were derived from peripheral blood mononuclear cells (PBMCs), sampled when the disease was refractory, from a patient treated with antithyroid drugs. The receptors were gathered from a female donor with Graves disease.

Ten or more counts support this clonotype. The DNA for the CDR3 is TGCAGTGCACCGGTGGGCAGGGGGCTTAGCATTCAGTACTTC. Its translation is CSAPVGRGLSIQYF. The chain employs TRBV20-1 and TRBJ2-4, with 8 positions matching TRBD1. This CDR3 region has 14 residues. After removal of 6 bases from V and 9 bases from J, the junction contained 13 bases not matched to a gene. Germline V gene data show CDR1 as DFQATT and CDR2 as SNEGSKA (reference sequence).

The rearrangement links TRBV30 to TRBJ1-1, with TRBD1 as a possible D gene (6 bases). Germline V CDR1 and CDR2: GTSNPN, SVGIG (reference sequence). There are 13 residues in the CDR3. The germline V and J ends were trimmed by 3 bases and 4 bases, with 12 bases remaining between them. Here the CDR3 reads CAWSPQGPTEAFF. CDR3 nucleotides: TGTGCCTGGAGCCCACAGGGACCCACTGAAGCTTTCTTT.

This clonotype was counted only a few times. V gene TRBV6-4 combines with J gene TRBJ2-1, with 7 bases that match TRBD1. The CDR3 is made up of 15 amino acids. Germline V lookup: CDR1 MRHNA, CDR2 SNTAGT. V trimming: 6 bases; J trimming: 2 bases; junction bases outside the gene matches: 7. Here the CDR3 reads CASSLDRAPYNEQFF. CDR3 nucleotides: TGTGCCAGCAGCTTAGACAGGGCGCCCTACAATGAGCAGTTCTTC.

This clonotype has at least ten counts. This chain connects TRBV25-1 to TRBJ1-2; D gene unclear. Germline V gene sequence: CDR1 MGHDK, CDR2 SYGVNS. This CDR3 region has 13 residues. V was shortened by 6 bases and J by 0 bases, with 8 bases between the two germline ends. The CDR3 spells CASSSLANYGYTF. For the CDR3, the DNA is TGTGCCAGCAGCAGTCTAGCTAACTATGGCTACACCTTC.

The chain uses TRBV20-1 and TRBJ2-2, with D possibly TRBD1 on 6 matching bases. The CDR3 length is 13 residues. Trimming shortened V by 6 bases and J by 1 base, and 9 bases separated the two germline ends. Looked up from germline, CDR1 is DFQATT and CDR2 is SNEGSKA (reference sequence). The DNA of the CDR3 is TGCAGTGCAAGGACAGAGAACACCGGGGAGCTGTTTTTT. Translation: CSARTENTGELFF.

In regard to this clonotype: At one of its ends the junction is not consistent with the germline gene, which may arise from a read error. This chain links TRBV6-5 with TRBJ2-4, with D tentatively TRBD1 (5 bases). Germline lookup yields CDR1 MNHEY and CDR2 SVGAGI. CDR3 length equals 18 residues. CDR3 loop: CASSYSFPASGSKNIQYF. The CDR3 DNA is TGTGCCAGCAGTTACTCGTTCCCAGCTTCAGGGTCCAAGAACATTCAGTACTTC.

This sequence joins TRBV29-1 and TRBJ1-2; 9 positions match TRBD1. The V gene's germline CDR1 is SQVTM and CDR2 ANQGSEA. With 4 bases clipped from V and 6 bases from J, the junction kept 3 bases outside the gene matches. The CDR3 contains 12 residues. Here the CDR3 DNA reads TGCAGCGTTGGGACAGGGGAGGATGGCTACACCTTC. It is translated as CSVGTGEDGYTF.

This clonotype has just a few counts. V and J are TRBV28 and TRBJ2-5, with a possible D match to TRBD1 (6 bases). The CDR3 sequence is 15 residues long. The V end was cut by 6 bases, the J end by 0 bases, with 14 bases between. Germline values: CDR1 MDHEN, CDR2 SYDVKM. DNA for the CDR3: TGTGCCAGCAGGACGCACAGGGCGTACCAAGAGACCCAGTACTTC. As protein: CASRTHRAYQETQYF.

The J gene is TRBJ2-2, the V gene TRBV4-1; 8 bases line up with TRBD1. Germline lookup yields CDR1 MGHRA and CDR2 YSYEKL. J was trimmed by 4 bases and V by 8 bases; bases with no gene match: 0. CDR3 length: 12 amino acids. The CDR3 DNA sequence: TGCGCCAGCGGACAGGGCACCGGGGAGCTGTTTTTT. It encodes CASGQGTGELFF.

The rearrangement joins TRBV29-1 to TRBJ2-2, with TRBD1 matching 8 bases. The J segment lost 7 bases and the V segment lost 4 bases, leaving 8 bases of the junction unmatched. Germline lookup yields CDR1 SQVTM and CDR2 ANQGSEA. CDR3 length equals 14 residues. This CDR3 reads CSVAIQGVVGELFF. CDR3 in DNA: TGCAGCGTTGCGATACAGGGGGTGGTCGGGGAGCTGTTTTTT.

The DNA of the CDR3 is TGTGCCAGCATGAGCGGGAGTGTCCCCGGGGAGCTGTTTTTT. As protein: CASMSGSVPGELFF. The rearrangement links TRBV9 to TRBJ2-2; 8 nucleotides line up with TRBD2. The CDR3 sequence is 14 residues long. V lost 6 bases to trimming and J lost 6 bases; unmatched junction nucleotides: 7. Germline CDR1 SGDLS, CDR2 YYNGEE.

Of note for this clonotype: Being one base from a much bigger clone, this may be a read error. J is TRBJ2-7 and V is TRBV6-1; 13 bases are a match to TRBD2. The length of the CDR3 is 18 residues. Losses at the gene ends were 5 bases for V and 2 bases for J; bases not matched to a gene: 12. In germline, CDR1 is MNHNS, CDR2 SASEGT. The CDR3 coding sequence is TGTGCCAGCAGTCTACCGGGACTAGCGGGACGTAAACCCTACGAGCAGTACTTC. Its protein is CASSLPGLAGRKPYEQYF.

The chain uses TRBV3-1 and TRBJ2-7, with D maybe TRBD2 (5 bases). The CDR3 contains 20 residues. Germline V lookup: CDR1 LGHDT, CDR2 YNNKEL (reference sequence). Trimming stripped 1 base from V and 0 bases from J, with 25 bases between. Here the CDR3 DNA reads TGTGCCAGCAGCCAAGTGGCTCCCCGTACCGTTTCGGGGTCCTCCTACGAGCAGTACTTC. Translating gives CASSQVAPRTVSGSSYEQYF.

The rearrangement joins TRBV14 to TRBJ2-7; D may be TRBD1 (5 bases). The germline V gene encodes CDR1 SGHDN and CDR2 FVKESK. This CDR3 region has 15 residues. V was clipped by 2 bases and J by 0 bases, with 11 bases between them. The CDR3 DNA is TGTGCCAGCAGCCAATATGGGGCCGTCTCCTACGAGCAGTACTTC. Amino acids: CASSQYGAVSYEQYF.

This clonotype turned up a few times. The V gene is TRBV19, the J gene TRBJ1-2; D gene unclear. The CDR3 has 12 residues. Germline CDR1 LNHDA, CDR2 SQIVND (reference sequence). The ends were cut back, 7 bases at V and 4 bases at J, with 10 bases in the middle. As DNA, the CDR3 is TGTGCCAGTACCCGGGGATCCTATGGCTACACCTTC. Translation: CASTRGSYGYTF.

This clonotype was counted at least ten times. The V call is TRBV20-1, the J call TRBJ1-4, with TRBD1 as a possible D gene (6 bases). Germline V gene data show CDR1 as DFQATT and CDR2 as SNEGSKA (reference sequence). The germline V and J ends were trimmed by 0 bases and 0 bases, with 11 bases remaining between them. CDR3 length: 16 residues. CDR3 region: CSARDPRTATNEKLFF. The CDR3 bases are TGCAGTGCTAGAGATCCGCGGACAGCAACTAATGAAAAACTGTTTTTT.

The chain has TRBV25-1 and TRBJ2-2, with unresolved D. The CDR3 is made up of 14 amino acids. Germline values: CDR1 MGHDK, CDR2 SYGVNS. V was shortened by 0 bases and J by 5 bases, with 7 bases between the two germline ends. The CDR3 is CASSEYGDTGELFF. The CDR3, as DNA: TGTGCCAGCAGTGAATATGGGGATACCGGGGAGCTGTTTTTT.

About this clonotype: Germline is not matched at one junction end, which may reflect a read error. V usage is TRBV5-1 and J usage is TRBJ2-7; D is possibly TRBD1 (6 bases). CDR3 length: 14 residues. The germline V gene encodes CDR1 SGHRS and CDR2 YFSETQ. CDR3 in amino acids: CAGSLVGQNYEQYF. CDR3 DNA: TGCGCCGGCAGCTTGGTGGGACAAAACTACGAGCAGTACTTC.